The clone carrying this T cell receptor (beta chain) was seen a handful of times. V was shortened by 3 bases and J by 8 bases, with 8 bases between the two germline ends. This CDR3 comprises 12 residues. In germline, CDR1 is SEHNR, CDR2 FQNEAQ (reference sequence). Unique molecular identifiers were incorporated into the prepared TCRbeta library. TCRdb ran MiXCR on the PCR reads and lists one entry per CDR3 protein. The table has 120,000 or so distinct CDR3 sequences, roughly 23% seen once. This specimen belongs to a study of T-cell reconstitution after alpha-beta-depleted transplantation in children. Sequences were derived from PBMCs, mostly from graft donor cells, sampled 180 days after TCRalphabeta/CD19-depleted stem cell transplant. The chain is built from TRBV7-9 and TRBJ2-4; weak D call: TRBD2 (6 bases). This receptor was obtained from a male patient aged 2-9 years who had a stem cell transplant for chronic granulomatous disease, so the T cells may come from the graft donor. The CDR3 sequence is CASSLGLHIQYF. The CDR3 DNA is TGTGCCAGCAGCTTGGGACTTCACATTCAGTACTTC.